What follows are 3 T cell receptor beta chains derived from one specimen sequenced in a study of shared clonotypes between healthy human individuals. Generated by immunoSEQ multiplex PCR, the TCRdb table keeps only in-frame clones and is missing some. The sample has roughly 500,000 clones; 70% to 80% are singletons. The sequencing input was PBMCs. These receptors came from a woman in her thirties or forties in good health. Some clones in this sample may be carry-over from other donors' samples.

The V and J genes are TRBV19 and TRBJ2-3; 9 bases agree with TRBD1. The germline V gene has CDR1 LNHDA and CDR2 SQIVND (reference sequence). Trimming removed 7 bases from V and 4 bases from J; junction bases left unmatched: 9. This CDR3 is 15 amino acids long. The CDR3 DNA sequence: TGTGCCAGTAATGAGGGACAGGGTCAGGCAGATACGCAGTATTTT. Translation: CASNEGQGQADTQYF.

The V call is TRBV28, the J call TRBJ2-3; 12 positions match TRBD2. The CDR3 sequence is 13 residues long. Trimming removed 6 bases from V and 9 bases from J; junction bases left unmatched: 4. The germline CDR1 and CDR2 sequences are MDHEN and SYDVKM. The CDR3 bases are TGTGCCAGCAGCCTAGCGGGAGGGGAGACGCAGTATTTT. Protein sequence: CASSLAGGETQYF.

The chain employs TRBV6-1 and TRBJ2-5; D is uncertain. Germline loops: CDR1 MNHNS, CDR2 SASEGT. The length of the CDR3 is 12 residues. V was pared by 7 bases and J by 5 bases, with 11 bases between. The CDR3 DNA reads TGTGCCAGCATCGACACCGGGGAGACCCAGTACTTC. Its protein is CASIDTGETQYF.